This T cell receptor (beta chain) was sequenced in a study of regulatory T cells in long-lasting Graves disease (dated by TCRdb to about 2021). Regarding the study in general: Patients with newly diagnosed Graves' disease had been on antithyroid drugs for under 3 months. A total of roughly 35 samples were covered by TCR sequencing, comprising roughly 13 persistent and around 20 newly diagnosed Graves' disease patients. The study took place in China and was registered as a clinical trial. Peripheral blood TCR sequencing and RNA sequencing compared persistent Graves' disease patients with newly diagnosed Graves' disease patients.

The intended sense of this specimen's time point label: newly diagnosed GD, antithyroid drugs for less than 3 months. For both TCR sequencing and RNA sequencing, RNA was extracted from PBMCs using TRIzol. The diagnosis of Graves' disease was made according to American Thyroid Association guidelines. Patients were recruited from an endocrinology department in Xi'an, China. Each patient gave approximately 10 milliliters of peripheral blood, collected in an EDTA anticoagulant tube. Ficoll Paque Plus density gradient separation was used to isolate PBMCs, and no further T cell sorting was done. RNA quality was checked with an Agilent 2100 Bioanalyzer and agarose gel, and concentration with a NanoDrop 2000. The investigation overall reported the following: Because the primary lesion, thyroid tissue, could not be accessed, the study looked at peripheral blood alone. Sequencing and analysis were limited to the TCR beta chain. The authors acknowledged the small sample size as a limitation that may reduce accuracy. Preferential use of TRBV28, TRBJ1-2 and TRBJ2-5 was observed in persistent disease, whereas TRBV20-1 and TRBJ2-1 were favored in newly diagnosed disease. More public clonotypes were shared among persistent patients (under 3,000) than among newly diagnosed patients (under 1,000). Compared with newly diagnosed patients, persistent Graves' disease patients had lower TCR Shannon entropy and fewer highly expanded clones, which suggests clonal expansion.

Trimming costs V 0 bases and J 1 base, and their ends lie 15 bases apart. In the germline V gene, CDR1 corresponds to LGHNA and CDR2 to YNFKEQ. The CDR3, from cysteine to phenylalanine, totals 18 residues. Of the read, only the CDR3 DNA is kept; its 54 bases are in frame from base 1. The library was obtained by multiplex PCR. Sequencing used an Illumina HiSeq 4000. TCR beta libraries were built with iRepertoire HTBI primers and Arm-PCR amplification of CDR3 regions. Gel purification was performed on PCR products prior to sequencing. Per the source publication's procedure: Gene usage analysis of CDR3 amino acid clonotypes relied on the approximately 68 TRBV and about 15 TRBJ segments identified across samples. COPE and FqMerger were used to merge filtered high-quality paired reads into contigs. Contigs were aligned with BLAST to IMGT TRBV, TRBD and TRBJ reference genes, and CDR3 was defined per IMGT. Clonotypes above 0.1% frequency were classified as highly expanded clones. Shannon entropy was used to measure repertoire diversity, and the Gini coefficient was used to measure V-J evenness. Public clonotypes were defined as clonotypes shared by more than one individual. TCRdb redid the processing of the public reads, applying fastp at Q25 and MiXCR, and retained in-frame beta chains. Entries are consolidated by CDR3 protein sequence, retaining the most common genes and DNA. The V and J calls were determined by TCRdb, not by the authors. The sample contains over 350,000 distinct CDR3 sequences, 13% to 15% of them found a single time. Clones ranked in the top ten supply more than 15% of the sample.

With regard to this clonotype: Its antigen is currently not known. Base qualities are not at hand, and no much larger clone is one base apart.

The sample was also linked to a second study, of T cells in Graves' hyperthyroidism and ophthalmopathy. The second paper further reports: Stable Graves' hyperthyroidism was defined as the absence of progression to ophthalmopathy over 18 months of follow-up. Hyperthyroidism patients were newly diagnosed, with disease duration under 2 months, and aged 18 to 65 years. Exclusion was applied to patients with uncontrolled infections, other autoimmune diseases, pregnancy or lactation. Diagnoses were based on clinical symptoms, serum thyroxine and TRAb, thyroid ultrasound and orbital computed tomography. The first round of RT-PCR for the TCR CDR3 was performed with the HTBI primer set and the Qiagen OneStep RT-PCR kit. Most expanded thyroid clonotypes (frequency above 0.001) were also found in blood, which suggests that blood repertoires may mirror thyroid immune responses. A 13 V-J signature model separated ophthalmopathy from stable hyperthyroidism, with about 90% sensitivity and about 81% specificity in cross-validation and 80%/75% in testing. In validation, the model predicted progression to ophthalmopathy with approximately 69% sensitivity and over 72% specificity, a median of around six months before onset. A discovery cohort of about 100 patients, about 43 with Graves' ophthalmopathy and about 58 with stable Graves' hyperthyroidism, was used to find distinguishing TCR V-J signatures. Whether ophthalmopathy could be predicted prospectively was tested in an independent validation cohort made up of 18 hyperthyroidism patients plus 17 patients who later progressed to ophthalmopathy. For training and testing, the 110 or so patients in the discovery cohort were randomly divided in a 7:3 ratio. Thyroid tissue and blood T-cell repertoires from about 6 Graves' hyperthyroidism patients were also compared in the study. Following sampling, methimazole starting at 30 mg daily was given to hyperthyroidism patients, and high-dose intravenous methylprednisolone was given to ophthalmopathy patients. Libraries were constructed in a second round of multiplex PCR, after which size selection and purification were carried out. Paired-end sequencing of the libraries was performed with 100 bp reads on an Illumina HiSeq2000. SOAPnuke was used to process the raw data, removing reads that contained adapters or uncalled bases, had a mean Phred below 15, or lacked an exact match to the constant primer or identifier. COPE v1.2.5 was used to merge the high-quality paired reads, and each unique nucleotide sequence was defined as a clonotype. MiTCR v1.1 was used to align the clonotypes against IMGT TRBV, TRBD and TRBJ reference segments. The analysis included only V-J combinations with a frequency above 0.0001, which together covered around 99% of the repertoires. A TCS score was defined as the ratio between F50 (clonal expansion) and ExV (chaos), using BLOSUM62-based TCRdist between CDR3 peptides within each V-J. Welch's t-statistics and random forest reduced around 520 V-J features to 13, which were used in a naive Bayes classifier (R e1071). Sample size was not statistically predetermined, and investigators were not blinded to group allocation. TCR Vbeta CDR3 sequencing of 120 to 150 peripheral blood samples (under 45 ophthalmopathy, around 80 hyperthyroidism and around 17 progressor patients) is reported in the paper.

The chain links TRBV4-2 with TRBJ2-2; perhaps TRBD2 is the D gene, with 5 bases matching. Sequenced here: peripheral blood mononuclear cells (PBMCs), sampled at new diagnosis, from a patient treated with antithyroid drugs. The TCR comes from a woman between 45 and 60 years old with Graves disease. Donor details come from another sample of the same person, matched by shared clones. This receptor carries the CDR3 CASSQDPVGSGNTGELFF. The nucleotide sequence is TGTGCCAGCAGCCAAGACCCCGTCGGCAGCGGGAACACCGGGGAGCTGTTTTTT.